This T cell receptor beta chain was sequenced in a study of blood T cell repertoires in COVID-19. As for the study in general: Both acute and convalescent COVID-19 samples were obtained from the United States, Italy and Spain.

Germline V CDR1 and CDR2: MNHEY, SMNVEV (reference sequence). V dropped 7 bases and J dropped 0 bases, with 10 bases sitting between them. This CDR3 comprises 15 residues. The table came from immunoSEQ multiplex PCR; TCRdb's copy has only in-frame clones and leaves some out. The data contain around 160,000 clones, 70% to 90% of them seen just once; the ten biggest clones take up 1.2%. This TCR was sampled from a woman in her twenties or thirties with acute COVID-19. V is TRBV27 and J is TRBJ1-6; TRBD1 might be the D (6 bases). Sequenced input: PBMCs or T cells enriched from blood (not recorded which). This CDR3 is CASKDRSSYNSPLHF. CDR3 DNA: TGTGCCAGCAAAGACAGGAGCTCCTATAATTCACCCCTCCACTTT.